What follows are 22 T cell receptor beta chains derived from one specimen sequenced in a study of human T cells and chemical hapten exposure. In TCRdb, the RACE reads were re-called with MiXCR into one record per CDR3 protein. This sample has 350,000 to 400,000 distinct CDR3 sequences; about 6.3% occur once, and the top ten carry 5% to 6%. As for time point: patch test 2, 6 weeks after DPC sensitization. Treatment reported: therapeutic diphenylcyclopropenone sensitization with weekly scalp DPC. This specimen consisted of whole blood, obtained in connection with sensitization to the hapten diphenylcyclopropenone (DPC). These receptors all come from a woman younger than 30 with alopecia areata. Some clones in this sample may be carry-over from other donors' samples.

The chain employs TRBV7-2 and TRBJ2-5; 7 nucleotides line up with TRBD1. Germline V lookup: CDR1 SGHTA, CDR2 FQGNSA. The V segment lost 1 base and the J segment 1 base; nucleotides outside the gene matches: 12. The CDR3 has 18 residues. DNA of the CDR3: TGTGCCAGCAGCTTAGGGGCCAGCCTGGGACAGCCCCAAGAGACCCAGTACTTC. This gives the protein CASSLGASLGQPQETQYF.

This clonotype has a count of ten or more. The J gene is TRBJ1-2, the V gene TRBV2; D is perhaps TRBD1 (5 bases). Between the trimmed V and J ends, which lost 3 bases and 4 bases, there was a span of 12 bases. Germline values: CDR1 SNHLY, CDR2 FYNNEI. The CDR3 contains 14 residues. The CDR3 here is CASSEGEIVYGYTF. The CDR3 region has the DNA TGTGCCAGCAGTGAGGGGGAAATAGTCTATGGCTACACCTTC.

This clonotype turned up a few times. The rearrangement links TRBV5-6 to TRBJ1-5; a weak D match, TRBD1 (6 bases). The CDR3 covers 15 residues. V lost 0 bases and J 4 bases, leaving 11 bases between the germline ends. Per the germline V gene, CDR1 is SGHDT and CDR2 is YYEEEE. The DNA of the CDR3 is TGTGCCAGCAGCTTGGTTGGGACACGAAATCAGCCCCAGCATTTT. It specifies CASSLVGTRNQPQHF.

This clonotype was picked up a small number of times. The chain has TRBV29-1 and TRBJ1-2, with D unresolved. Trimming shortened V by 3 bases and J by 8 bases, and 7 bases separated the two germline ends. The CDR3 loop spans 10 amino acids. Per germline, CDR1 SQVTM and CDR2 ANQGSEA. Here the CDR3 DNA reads TGCAGCGTTGATAACCTCGGCTACACCTTC. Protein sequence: CSVDNLGYTF.

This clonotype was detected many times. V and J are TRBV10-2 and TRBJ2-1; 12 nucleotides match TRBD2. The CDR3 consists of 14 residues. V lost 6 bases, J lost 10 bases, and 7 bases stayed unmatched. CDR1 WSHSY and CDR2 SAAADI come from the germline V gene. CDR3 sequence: CASRSSGGALEQFF. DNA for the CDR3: TGCGCCAGCAGATCTAGCGGGGGGGCTTTGGAGCAGTTCTTC.

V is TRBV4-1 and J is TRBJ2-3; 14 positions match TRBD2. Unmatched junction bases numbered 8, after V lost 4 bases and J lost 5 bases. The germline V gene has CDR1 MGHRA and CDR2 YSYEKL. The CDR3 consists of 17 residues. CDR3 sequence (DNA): TGCGCCAGCAGCCGTCCCCCCGGGACTAGCGGGGGAGATACGCAGTATTTT. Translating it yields CASSRPPGTSGGDTQYF.

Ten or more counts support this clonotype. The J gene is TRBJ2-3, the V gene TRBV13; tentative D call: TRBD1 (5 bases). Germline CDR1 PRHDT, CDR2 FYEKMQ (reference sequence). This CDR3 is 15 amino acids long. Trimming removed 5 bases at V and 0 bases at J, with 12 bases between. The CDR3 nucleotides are TGTGCCAGCAGCAATCACAGGCAGAGCACAGATACGCAGTATTTT. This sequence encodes CASSNHRQSTDTQYF.

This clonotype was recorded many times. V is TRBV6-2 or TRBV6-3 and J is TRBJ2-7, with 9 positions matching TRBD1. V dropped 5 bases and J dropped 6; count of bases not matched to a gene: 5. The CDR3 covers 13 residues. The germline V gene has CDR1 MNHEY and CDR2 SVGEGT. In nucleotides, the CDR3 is TGTGCCAGCAGTGGGACAGGGAGGGTCGAGCAGTACTTC. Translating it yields CASSGTGRVEQYF.

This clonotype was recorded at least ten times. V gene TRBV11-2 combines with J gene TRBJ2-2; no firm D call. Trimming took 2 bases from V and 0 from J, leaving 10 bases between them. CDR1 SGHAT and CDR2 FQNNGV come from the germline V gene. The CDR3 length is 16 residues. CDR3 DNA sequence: TGTGCCAGCAGCTTAAACCAGGACGCGAACACCGGGGAGCTGTTTTTT. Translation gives CASSLNQDANTGELFF.

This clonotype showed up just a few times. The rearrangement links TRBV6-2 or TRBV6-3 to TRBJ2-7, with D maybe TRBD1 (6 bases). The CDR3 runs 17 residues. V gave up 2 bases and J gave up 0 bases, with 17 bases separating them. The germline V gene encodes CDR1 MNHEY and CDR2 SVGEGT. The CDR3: CASSYPTPGQSSYEQYF. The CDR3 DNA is TGTGCCAGCAGTTACCCGACTCCGGGACAAAGCTCCTACGAGCAGTACTTC.

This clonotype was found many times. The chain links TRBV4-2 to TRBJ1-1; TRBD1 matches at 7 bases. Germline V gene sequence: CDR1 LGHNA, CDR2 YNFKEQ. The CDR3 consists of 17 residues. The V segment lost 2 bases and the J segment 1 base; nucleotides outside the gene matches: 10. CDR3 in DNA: TGTGCCAGCAGCCAACGGGACAGTCTACTCGCGAACACTGAAGCTTTCTTT. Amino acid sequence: CASSQRDSLLANTEAFF.

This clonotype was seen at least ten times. The CDR3 DNA reads TGTGCCAGCAGTCAACCTAAGCCGACAGCTAACTATGGCTACACCTTC. The encoded protein is CASSQPKPTANYGYTF. The rearrangement links TRBV6-6 to TRBJ1-2; tentative D call: TRBD1 (5 bases). The CDR3 contains 16 residues. The V end lost 5 bases, the J end lost 0 bases, and 16 bases lay between the germline ends. Looked up from germline, CDR1 is MNHNY and CDR2 is SVGAGI (reference sequence).

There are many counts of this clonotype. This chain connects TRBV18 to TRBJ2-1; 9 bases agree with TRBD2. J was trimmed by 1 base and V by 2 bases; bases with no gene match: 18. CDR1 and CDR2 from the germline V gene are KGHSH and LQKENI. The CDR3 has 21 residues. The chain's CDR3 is CASSPKGRLADIEGSYNEQFF. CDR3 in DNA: TGTGCCAGCTCACCAAAAGGGAGACTAGCGGATATTGAGGGGTCCTACAATGAGCAGTTCTTC.

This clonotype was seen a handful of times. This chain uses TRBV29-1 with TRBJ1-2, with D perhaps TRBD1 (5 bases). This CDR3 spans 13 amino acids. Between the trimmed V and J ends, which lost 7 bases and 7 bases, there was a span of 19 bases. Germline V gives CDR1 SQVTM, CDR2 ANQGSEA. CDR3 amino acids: CSAHLEGPAGYTF. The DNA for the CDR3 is TGCAGCGCCCATCTCGAGGGGCCGGCTGGCTACACCTTC.

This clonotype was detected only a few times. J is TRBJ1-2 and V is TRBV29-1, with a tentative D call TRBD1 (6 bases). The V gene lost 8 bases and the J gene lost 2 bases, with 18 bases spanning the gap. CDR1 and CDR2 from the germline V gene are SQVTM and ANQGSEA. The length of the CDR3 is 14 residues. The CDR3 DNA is TGCAGCACTGGGGCCGGGGGCTCCAACTATGGCTACACCTTC. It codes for CSTGAGGSNYGYTF. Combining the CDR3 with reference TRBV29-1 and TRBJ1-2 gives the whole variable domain SAVISQKPSRDICQRGTSLTIQCQVDSQVTMMFWYRQQPGQSLTLIATANQGSEATYESGFVIDKFPISRPNLTFSTLTVSNMSPEDSSIYLCSTGAGGSNYGYTFGSGTRLTVV.

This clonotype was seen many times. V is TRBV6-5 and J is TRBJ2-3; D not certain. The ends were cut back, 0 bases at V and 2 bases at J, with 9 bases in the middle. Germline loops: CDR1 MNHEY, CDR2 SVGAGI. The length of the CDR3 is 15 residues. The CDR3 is CASSYSGSFTDTQYF. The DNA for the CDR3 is TGTGCCAGCAGTTACTCTGGCAGTTTCACAGATACGCAGTATTTT.

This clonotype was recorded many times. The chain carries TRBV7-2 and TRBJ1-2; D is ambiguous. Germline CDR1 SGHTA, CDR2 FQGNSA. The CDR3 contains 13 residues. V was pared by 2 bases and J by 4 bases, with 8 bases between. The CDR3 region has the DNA TGTGCCAGCAGCTTACAGGCCCCCTATGGCTACACCTTC. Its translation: CASSLQAPYGYTF.

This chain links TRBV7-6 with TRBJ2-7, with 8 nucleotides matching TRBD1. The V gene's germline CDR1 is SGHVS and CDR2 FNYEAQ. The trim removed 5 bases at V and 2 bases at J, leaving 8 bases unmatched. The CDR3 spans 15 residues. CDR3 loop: CASSAGQGAAYEQYF. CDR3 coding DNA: TGTGCCAGCAGCGCGGGGCAGGGGGCAGCCTACGAGCAGTACTTC.

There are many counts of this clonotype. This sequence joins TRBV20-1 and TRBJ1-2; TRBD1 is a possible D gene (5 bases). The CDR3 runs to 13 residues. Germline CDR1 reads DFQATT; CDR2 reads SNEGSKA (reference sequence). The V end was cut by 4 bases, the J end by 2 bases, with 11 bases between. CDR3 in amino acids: CSATRDGNYGYTF. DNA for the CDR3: TGCAGTGCTACCCGGGACGGGAACTATGGCTACACCTTC.

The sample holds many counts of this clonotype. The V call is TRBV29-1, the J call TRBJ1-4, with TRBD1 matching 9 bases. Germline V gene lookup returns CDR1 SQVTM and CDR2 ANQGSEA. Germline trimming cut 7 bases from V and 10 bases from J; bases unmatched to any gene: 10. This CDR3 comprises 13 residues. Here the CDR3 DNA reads TGCAGCGCCCGACAGGGGGACGCGGGAAAACTGTTTTTT. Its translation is CSARQGDAGKLFF.

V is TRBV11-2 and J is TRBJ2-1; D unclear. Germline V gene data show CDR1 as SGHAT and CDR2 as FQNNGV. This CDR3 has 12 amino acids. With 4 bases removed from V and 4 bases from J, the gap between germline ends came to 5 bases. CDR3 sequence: CASSSQYNEQFF. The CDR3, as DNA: TGTGCCAGCAGCTCTCAGTACAATGAGCAGTTCTTC.

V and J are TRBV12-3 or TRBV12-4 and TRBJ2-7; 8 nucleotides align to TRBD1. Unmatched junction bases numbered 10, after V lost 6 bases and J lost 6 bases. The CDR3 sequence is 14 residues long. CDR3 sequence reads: CASSAPGQAGEQYF. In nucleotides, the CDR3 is TGTGCCAGCAGCGCCCCGGGACAGGCCGGCGAGCAGTACTTC.